Following are 22 T cell receptor delta chains from one sample sequenced in a study of gamma-delta T cells after stem cell transplantation (TCRdb year 2016). The library was prepared using RT-PCR. Instrument used: Illumina MiSeq. After TCRdb called clones again from the public reads with CATT, rows with identical DNA were merged. This sample has about 1,400 delta-chain clones in its table, and less than 15% of those were observed once. The top ten hold 50% to 60% of the sample. Input material: gamma-delta T cells. These receptor sequences come from a human donor. It is not recorded whose cells these are; they may come from a transplant donor.

This clone occurred a few times. The chain has TRDV2 and TRDJ1; 9 nucleotides agree with TRDD3. The V segment lost 0 bases and the J segment 3 bases; nucleotides outside the gene matches: 4. This CDR3 region has 15 residues. The V gene's germline CDR1 is GEAIGNYY and CDR2 EKD. The CDR3 DNA reads TGTGCCTGTGACACCCTGGGGGATTCTCCCGATAAACTCATCTTT. Translating gives CACDTLGDSPDKLIF.

With regard to this clone: The protein TCRdb gives is from a much larger clone and does not agree with this DNA's translation at residue 16, likely a read error; the protein shown here comes from the DNA. The chain is built from TRDV1 and TRDJ1; TRDD3 matches 7 bases. The V gene's germline CDR1 is TSWWSYY and CDR2 QGS. V dropped 0 bases and J dropped 2; count of bases not matched to a gene: 33. The CDR3 has 25 amino acids. The CDR3 loop is CALGELPLNPPHPWGTCLKTDKLIF. CDR3 nucleotide sequence: TGTGCTCTTGGGGAACTTCCCCTTAACCCCCCACATCCTTGGGGGACGTGCCTGAAAACCGATAAACTCATCTTT.

V is TRDV2 and J is TRDJ3; 8 nucleotides align to TRDD3. Germline trimming cut 2 bases from V and 1 base from J; bases unmatched to any gene: 12. Germline CDR1 and CDR2: GEAIGNYY and EKD. This CDR3 comprises 20 residues. As DNA, the CDR3 is TGTGCCTGTGACAAAGTAGTGGGGGATTCTCTATCCTGGGACACCCGACAGATGTTTTTC. Protein sequence: CACDKVVGDSLSWDTRQMFF.

This clone was recorded a few times. A far larger clone is only one base removed, so a read error is likely. The chain uses TRDV2 and TRDJ1; 9 bases align to TRDD3. V was clipped by 1 base and J by 6 bases; unmatched bases: 11. Germline V lookup: CDR1 GEAIGNYY, CDR2 EKD. CDR3 length equals 16 residues. The CDR3 nucleotides are TGTGCCTGTGACACGCTGGGGGATCCCAAGATCTATAAACTCATCTTT. Translation: CACDTLGDPKIYKLIF.

Within the sample, this clone is large. The rearrangement links TRDV3 to TRDJ1; 7 bases fit TRDD2. Germline V gene lookup returns CDR1 TVYSNPD and CDR2 GDNSRS (reference sequence). This CDR3 contains 20 residues. Trimming took 4 bases from V and 0 from J; bases not matched to a gene: 26. CDR3 sequence (DNA): TGTGCCTGGGATTCCTACGTTCCCTACGTCTTAACTGGATACACCGATAAACTCATCTTT. It yields the protein CAWDSYVPYVLTGYTDKLIF.

The table lists this clone with a few counts. This is likely an artifact of a read error, given a far larger clone one base away. The chain has TRDV2 and TRDJ1, with TRDD3 identical over 9 bases. CDR1 is GEAIGNYY, CDR2 EKD, per germline. V lost 5 bases and J lost 4; bases outside the gene matches: 13. The CDR3 length is 16 residues. For the CDR3, the DNA is TGTGCCTGTGGCACGCTGGGGGATCCCAAGATCGATAAACTCATCTTT. It translates to CACGTLGDPKIDKLIF.

The V gene is TRDV2, the J gene TRDJ1; no clear D gene. CDR1 is GEAIGNYY and CDR2 is EKD in the germline V gene. The CDR3 loop spans 19 amino acids. The V and J ends lost 0 bases and 0 bases respectively, with 22 bases between them. The chain's CDR3 is CACDTSGFGRPEYTDKLIF. The CDR3, as DNA: TGTGCCTGTGACACCAGCGGATTCGGCCGGCCAGAGTACACCGATAAACTCATCTTT.

The chain links TRDV2 to TRDJ1; 10 positions agree with TRDD3. The CDR3 loop spans 19 amino acids. CDR1 and CDR2 from the germline V gene are GEAIGNYY and EKD. J lost 1 base, V lost 0 bases, and 13 bases had no gene match. The CDR3 sequence is CACDTLLSLGDKGTDKLIF. CDR3 DNA sequence: TGTGCCTGTGACACCCTCTTAAGTCTGGGGGATAAGGGCACCGATAAACTCATCTTT.

This clone occurred a few times. TCRdb pairs this DNA with a much larger clone's protein that differs at residue 21, likely a read error; the protein shown was translated from the DNA. The chain uses TRDV3 and TRDJ1; 13 nucleotides line up with TRDD3. The CDR3 totals 24 residues. Germline V lookup: CDR1 TVYSNPD, CDR2 GDNSRS (reference sequence). In DNA form, the CDR3 reads TGTGCCTTTAATCGGAAACCCCCACTACGGGGACTGGGGGATACGCGGGGGAACACCGATGAACTCATCTTT. Its translation: CAFNRKPPLRGLGDTRGNTDELIF. Full variable domain (rest looked up from reference TRDV3 and TRDJ1): CDKVTQSSPDQTVASGSEVVLLCTYDTVYSNPDLFWYRIRPDYSFQFVFYGDNSRSEGADFTQGRFSVKHILTQKAFHLVISPVRTEDSATYYCAFNRKPPLRGLGDTRGNTDELIFGKGTRVTVEP.

Only a few counts were recorded for this clone. TCRdb pairs this DNA with a much larger clone's protein that differs at residue 7, likely a read error; the protein shown was translated from the DNA. The rearrangement links TRDV1 to TRDJ1, with 13 bases lining up with TRDD3. Looked up from germline, CDR1 is TSWWSYY and CDR2 is QGS. The J segment lost 0 bases and the V segment lost 4 bases, leaving 26 bases of the junction unmatched. There are 24 residues in the CDR3. The CDR3 loop is CALGVSIPTLTYWGIRGHTDKLIF. The CDR3 DNA is TGTGCTCTTGGGGTCTCAATTCCTACTCTGACCTACTGGGGGATACGAGGGCACACCGATAAACTCATCTTT.

On this clone itself: This probably arose from a read error, given a far larger clone one base away. The chain has TRDV2 and TRDJ3; 10 positions agree with TRDD3. Trimming cost V 0 bases and J 0 bases; bases outside gene matches: 13. The CDR3 loop spans 22 amino acids. Germline values: CDR1 GEAIGNYY, CDR2 EKD. CDR3 sequence reads: CACDTKFTGGCASSWDTRQMFF. The CDR3 DNA sequence: TGTGCCTGTGACACCAAATTTACTGGGGGATGCGCTAGCTCCTGGGACACCCGACAGATGTTTTTC.

This clone turned up a few times. The protein recorded in TCRdb matches a much larger clone and deviates from this DNA's translation at residue 9, suggesting a read error; the protein here is obtained by translating the DNA. The chain recombines TRDV2 with TRDJ3; TRDD3 agrees at 9 bases. Germline CDR1 GEAIGNYY, CDR2 EKD. This CDR3 has 22 residues. J was trimmed by 0 bases and V by 0 bases; bases with no gene match: 14. The CDR3 loop reads CACDTKFTRGYASSWDTRQMFF. DNA of the CDR3: TGTGCCTGTGACACCAAATTTACTAGGGGATACGCTAGCTCCTGGGACACCCGACAGATGTTTTTC.

V and J are TRDV1 and TRDJ1, with 10 positions matching TRDD3. The length of the CDR3 is 16 residues. Germline-derived CDR1 and CDR2 are TSWWSYY and QGS. After removal of 5 bases from V and 9 bases from J, the junction contained 15 bases not matched to a gene. The CDR3 coding sequence is TGTGCTCTTGGGAACCAACTACGACTGGGGGATTCGGAACTCATCTTT. Translation: CALGNQLRLGDSELIF.

Points on this clone: The mismatch at residues 6 and 7 between this DNA's translation and the TCRdb protein of a much larger clone likely reflects a read error; the protein shown is translated from the DNA. The rearrangement joins TRDV2 to TRDJ1; 10 nucleotides match TRDD3. Germline V gene lookup returns CDR1 GEAIGNYY and CDR2 EKD. The ends lost 2 bases at V and 0 bases at J; junction bases unmatched: 8. This CDR3 contains 17 residues. The CDR3 spells CACDSRRGDTHTDKLIF. The CDR3 DNA sequence: TGTGCCTGTGACAGCCGACGGGGGGATACGCACACCGATAAACTCATCTTT.

A remark on this clone: TCRdb has a much larger clone's protein, which differs at residue 10 from the translation of this DNA, likely because of a read error; what is shown is the protein translated from the DNA. V usage is TRDV2 and J usage is TRDJ3; D is uncertain. Trimming cost V 0 bases and J 2 bases, with 13 bases left between them. The CDR3 covers 18 residues. Germline V lookup: CDR1 GEAIGNYY, CDR2 EKD. The CDR3 protein is CACDTGGPFPWDTRQMFF. CDR3 DNA: TGTGCCTGTGACACCGGTGGGCCATTCCCCTGGGACACCCGACAGATGTTTTTC.

This clone has just a few counts. This rearrangement joins TRDV2 to TRDJ1; TRDD3 matches at 10 bases. This CDR3 contains 18 residues. With V trimmed by 3 bases and J by 3 bases, 15 bases remained unmatched. The V gene's germline CDR1 is GEAIGNYY and CDR2 EKD. CDR3 sequence: CACDWTPPSGGYADKLIF. The DNA for the CDR3 is TGTGCCTGTGACTGGACCCCCCCTTCGGGGGGATACGCCGATAAACTCATCTTT.

This clone is labeled as large. Other DNA sequences in the same sample also yield this CDR3. For the CDR3, the DNA is TGTGCCTGTGACACGCTGGGGGATCCCAAGATCGATAAACTCATCTTT. This sequence encodes CACDTLGDPKIDKLIF. The gene calls are TRDV2 and TRDJ1, with 9 bases identical to TRDD3. The CDR3 has 16 amino acids. Germline V gene lookup returns CDR1 GEAIGNYY and CDR2 EKD. V shed 1 base, J shed 4 bases, and the junction held 9 bases outside the gene matches.

To note about this clone: An end of the junction differs from the germline gene, which may be a read error. This chain joins TRDV2 and TRDJ1, with 9 positions matching TRDD3. The CDR3 loop spans 17 amino acids. The germline V gene encodes CDR1 GEAIGNYY and CDR2 EKD. Here the CDR3 DNA reads TGTGCCTGTGACTTCGCCTTCCCAACTACTGGGGGAGATACACTCATCTTT. Protein product: CACDFAFPTTGGDTLIF.

As concerns this clone: The likely explanation is a read error, given a far larger clone one base away. Distinct nucleotide sequences in the sample also encode this CDR3. The V call is TRDV2, the J call TRDJ1, with 9 bases lining up with TRDD3. V gave up 2 bases and J gave up 0 bases; unmatched junction bases: 9. The CDR3 consists of 17 residues. Germline V CDR1 and CDR2: GEAIGNYY, EKD. The CDR3: CACDSLLGDTHTDKLIF. The DNA for the CDR3 is TGTGCCTGTGACAGCCTACTAGGGGATACGCACACCGATAAACTCATCTTT.

This clone is categorized as medium-sized. CDR3: CALGELVSYPLTAQLFF. CDR3 nucleotide sequence: TGTGCTCTTGGGGAACTTGTGTCCTACCCTTTGACAGCACAACTCTTCTTT. This rearrangement joins TRDV1 to TRDJ2; D may be TRDD2 (6 bases). In germline, CDR1 is TSWWSYY, CDR2 QGS. The CDR3 contains 17 residues. V dropped 0 bases and J dropped 0 bases, with 11 bases sitting between them.

With regard to this clone: The germline gene is not matched at one end of the junction; a read error may be the cause. The V call is TRDV3, the J call TRDJ2; D gene ambiguous. This CDR3 spans 12 amino acids. Per the germline V gene, CDR1 is TVYSNPD and CDR2 is GDNSRS (reference sequence). The CDR3 sequence: CAFLALTAHLFF. The CDR3 DNA reads as TGTGCCTTTCTCGCTTTGACAGCACACCTCTTCTTT. Variable domain in full (rest from reference TRDV3 and TRDJ2): CDKVTQSSPDQTVASGSEVVLLCTYDTVYSNPDLFWYRIRPDYSFQFVFYGDNSRSEGADFTQGRFSVKHILTQKAFHLVISPVRTEDSATYYCAFLALTAHLFFGKGTQLIVEP.

In this sample, this clone turned up a few times. Being one base from a much bigger clone, this may be a read error. The same CDR3 can be traced to other DNA sequences in this sample. V gene TRDV2 combines with J gene TRDJ1, with 11 bases that match TRDD3. The CDR3 is 18 residues long. Per germline, CDR1 GEAIGNYY and CDR2 EKD. The junction had 11 bases not matched to a gene; V was cut back by 3 bases and J by 0 bases. This CDR3 reads CACDRLGDKTGYTDKLIF. The CDR3 coding sequence is TGTGCCTGTGACCGACTGGGGGATAAGACAGGATACACCGATAAACTCATCTTT.